These 6 T cell receptor beta chains originate from one sample sequenced in a study of blood T cell repertoires in COVID-19. The data were produced by immunoSEQ multiplex PCR, yet TCRdb's version contains in-frame clones alone and is incomplete. The data show roughly 250,000 clones, around 90% seen once. The sample was peripheral blood. These receptors all stem from a man aged 25-45 years with COVID-19, enrolled during active disease.

J is TRBJ2-7 and V is TRBV18, with TRBD1 identical over 7 bases. V trimming: 6 bases; J trimming: 5 bases; junction bases outside the gene matches: 10. The CDR3 totals 14 residues. The germline V gene has CDR1 KGHSH and CDR2 LQKENI. In nucleotides, the CDR3 is TGTGCCAGCTCCACCCTACAGGGGACCCACGAGCAGTACTTC. This gives the protein CASSTLQGTHEQYF.

The V and J genes are TRBV6-5 and TRBJ1-1; a weak D match, TRBD1 (6 bases). The CDR3 has 16 amino acids. The V end lost 0 bases, the J end lost 0 bases, and 11 bases lay between the germline ends. Germline CDR1 and CDR2: MNHEY and SVGAGI. In DNA form, the CDR3 reads TGTGCCAGCAGTTACTCAATAAAGGGGGTGAACACTGAAGCTTTCTTT. Amino acids: CASSYSIKGVNTEAFF.

The V gene is TRBV9, the J gene TRBJ1-4, with a weak D call TRBD1 (5 bases). Germline loops: CDR1 SGDLS, CDR2 YYNGEE. Trimming stripped 7 bases from V and 8 bases from J, with 15 bases between. The CDR3 loop spans 13 amino acids. The CDR3 spells CASSLGLEEKLFF. The DNA of the CDR3 is TGTGCCAGCTCGCTGGGGCTTGAAGAAAAACTGTTTTTT.

The V call is TRBV2, the J call TRBJ1-5; 10 bases fit TRBD1. Germline CDR1 is SNHLY and CDR2 is FYNNEI. With V trimmed by 1 base and J by 0 bases, 3 bases remained unmatched. CDR3 length: 17 amino acids. This CDR3 reads CASSEGDRGYSNQPQHF. The CDR3 DNA reads as TGTGCCAGCAGTGAAGGGGACAGGGGCTATAGCAATCAGCCCCAGCATTTT.

This chain links TRBV5-5 with TRBJ1-2; perhaps TRBD1 as D (5 bases). The germline V gene encodes CDR1 SGHKS and CDR2 YYEKEE (reference sequence). V lost 1 base and J lost 7, with 8 bases in between. The CDR3 has 12 amino acids. CDR3: CASSLSGFGYTF. The CDR3 nucleotides are TGTGCCAGCAGCTTGTCAGGGTTTGGCTACACCTTC.

The rearrangement links TRBV10-2 to TRBJ1-5; D possibly corresponds to TRBD1 (5 bases). This CDR3 is built from 14 residues. Germline lookup yields CDR1 WSHSY and CDR2 SAAADI. V lost 9 bases, J lost 0 bases, and 12 bases lay in between. The CDR3 DNA reads TGCGCCAGACAGGTTGCCCCTAGCAATCAGCCCCAGCATTTT. It is translated as CARQVAPSNQPQHF.